This TCR beta chain was captured in a study of blood T cell repertoires in COVID-19. Participants came from some 23 US areas, aged roughly 18 to 95 years. Two negative PCRs, clearance, or symptom resolution characterized the recovered Cohort 3 donors. The method was immunoSEQ multiplex PCR; TCRdb's version includes in-frame clones alone and lacks a portion of them. The profile shows roughly 200,000 clones, 86% of them singletons. The clonotype originates from a woman in her twenties or thirties who had recovered from COVID-19. The source material was PBMCs or T cells enriched from blood (not recorded which).

Written as DNA, the CDR3 is TGTGCCAGCTCCGTGTACCCGGTTCCTTTCTTT. This translates into CASSVYPVPFF. The chain uses TRBV7-3 and TRBJ1-1; the D is unclear. This CDR3 region has 11 residues. Germline-derived CDR1 and CDR2 are SGHTA and FQGTGA. V was cut by 8 bases and J by 12 bases, with 16 bases left in between. Full variable domain (remainder filled in from reference TRBV7-3 and TRBJ1-1): GAGVSQTPSNKVTEKGKYVELRCDPISGHTALYWYRQSLGQGPEFLIYFQGTGAADDSGLPNDRFFAVRPEGSVSTLKIQRTERGDSAVYLCASSVYPVPFFGQGTRLTVV.